This record looks at one T cell receptor beta chain sequence and its context. The data are from a study of shared T cell receptors in the human thymus. V was cut by 1 base and J by 4 bases, with 13 bases left in between. The germline V gene encodes CDR1 MGHRA and CDR2 YSYEKL. CDR3 size: 15 residues. Profiling relied on immunoSEQ multiplex PCR, and the TCRdb table lists in-frame clones only, not all of them. This repertoire shows hundreds of thousands of clones, 78% found once; its top ten account for roughly 0.013%. The same data also contributed to another study, on human thymus T cells. That report adds: Resections from corrective heart surgery supplied the thymus tissue. As related research reported, thymic repertoires overlapped highly among unrelated individuals.

The sequence derives from a boy under two years old with a congenital heart defect. The V gene is TRBV4-1, the J gene TRBJ2-5; D perhaps matches TRBD2 (5 bases). Sequenced sample: thymocytes. The CDR3: CASSQGVSAPETQYF. The CDR3 DNA follows: TGCGCCAGCAGCCAAGGGGTTAGCGCACCAGAGACCCAGTACTTC.